This T cell receptor (beta chain) was sequenced during a study of T cell clonality in common variable immunodeficiency. Sequenced by immunoSEQ multiplex PCR; TCRdb stores in-frame clones only, minus some. The repertoire shows about 39,000 clones, none seen only once; the top ten take roughly 2.9%. Germline V CDR1 and CDR2: SGHTA, FQGNSA. The CDR3 extends over 15 amino acids. This clone was counted many times. The read gets to within 3 residues of the CDR3 end, and the germline J gene fills in the rest. The J gene is TRBJ1-2, the V gene TRBV7-2; the match to TRBD1 covers 8 bases. Sequenced sample: peripheral blood mononuclear cells. The receptor was derived from a person aged 18-70 years in good health. The CDR3 DNA, read in part, is TGTGCCAGCAGCTTAGGGCAGGGGGCGCTCCCCGGC. This sequence encodes CASSLGQGALPG. The whole CDR3 sequence reads CASSLGQGALPGYTF.